The 32 T cell receptor beta chains given below trace back to one sample, sequenced in a study of post-analysis software for immune sequencing data. Overall study results and limits: Included in a set of four or five TRBV segments more frequent in patients than controls were TRBV5-6, TRBV5-1 and TRBV20-1.

Unique molecular identifiers were present in the TCR beta cDNA libraries. Using its own MiXCR run on the PCR reads, TCRdb lists one record per CDR3 protein. The sample has just over 250,000 distinct CDR3 sequences; 36% are singletons. No antigen has been assigned to these receptors. The sample comprised blood. Receptor source: a girl aged 10-17 years with multiple sclerosis.

The rearrangement uses TRBV6-2 or TRBV6-3 and TRBJ2-7; D is unresolved. The V gene lost 6 bases and the J gene lost 10 bases, with 13 bases spanning the gap. Germline V gene lookup returns CDR1 MNHEY and CDR2 SVGEGT. This CDR3 spans 11 amino acids. The CDR3 protein is CASRAPGSQYF. DNA of the CDR3: TGTGCCAGCAGGGCCCCCGGAAGCCAGTACTTC.

The J gene is TRBJ1-1, the V gene TRBV4-2; no firm D call. The CDR3 loop spans 12 amino acids. The germline V and J ends were trimmed by 3 bases and 0 bases, with 2 bases remaining between them. The germline CDR1 and CDR2 sequences are LGHNA and YNFKEQ. CDR3 sequence (DNA): TGTGCCAGCAGCCACCTGAACACTGAAGCTTTCTTT. This translates into CASSHLNTEAFF.

This clonotype was seen ten or more times. The gene calls are TRBV20-1 and TRBJ2-1; 12 bases match TRBD2. V lost 1 base, J lost 8 bases, and 6 bases stayed unmatched. The CDR3 loop spans 15 amino acids. Germline values: CDR1 DFQATT, CDR2 SNEGSKA (reference sequence). The CDR3 nucleotides read TGCAGTGCTAGAGCCCTAGCGGGAGGGAGGTATGAGCAGTTCTTC. It encodes CSARALAGGRYEQFF.

There are many counts of this clonotype. The rearrangement joins TRBV9 to TRBJ1-2, with D possibly being TRBD1 (5 bases). Germline CDR1 reads SGDLS; CDR2 reads YYNGEE. This CDR3 is 13 amino acids long. Trimming shortened V by 3 bases and J by 4 bases, and 10 bases separated the two germline ends. CDR3 sequence (DNA): TGTGCCAGCAGCGATGGGGGTGGCTATGGCTACACCTTC. This codes for CASSDGGGYGYTF.

This clonotype occurred many times. The chain joins TRBV5-1 to TRBJ2-5; the match to TRBD2 covers 8 bases. Germline CDR1 reads SGHRS; CDR2 reads YFSETQ. The CDR3 loop spans 16 amino acids. Germline trimming cut 0 bases from V and 6 bases from J; bases unmatched to any gene: 10. The CDR3 reads CASSLASLAGSKTQYF. CDR3 nucleotide sequence: TGCGCCAGCAGCTTGGCCTCTCTAGCGGGTTCTAAGACCCAGTACTTC. Using reference TRBV5-1 and TRBJ2-5 for the parts outside the CDR3, the full variable domain is KAGVTQTPRYLIKTRGQQVTLSCSPISGHRSVSWYQQTPGQGLQFLFEYFSETQRNKGNFPGRFSGRQFSNSRSEMNVSTLELGDSALYLCASSLASLAGSKTQYFGPGTRLLVL.

The chain uses TRBV5-5 and TRBJ1-5, with D unclear. Germline-derived CDR1 and CDR2 are SGHKS and YYEKEE (reference sequence). This CDR3 region has 14 residues. V dropped 0 bases and J dropped 7 bases, with 11 bases sitting between them. The CDR3 sequence is CASSLGGDRQPQHF. Here the CDR3 DNA reads TGTGCCAGCAGCTTGGGAGGAGACCGCCAGCCCCAGCATTTT.

About this clonotype itself: Its ends do not fully match the called genes, so a read error is possible. The V call is TRBV4-1, the J call TRBJ1-3; a weak D match, TRBD1 (5 bases). Germline-derived CDR1 and CDR2 are MGHRA and YSYEKL. This CDR3 contains 16 residues. Here the CDR3 reads CAGSQDKTAQGNTRYF. CDR3 DNA sequence: TGCGCCGGCAGCCAAGACAAGACCGCTCAGGGAAACACCAGATATTTT.

In this sample, this clonotype turned up a few times. V usage is TRBV27 and J usage is TRBJ1-1; a possible D gene is TRBD1 (6 bases). Germline V lookup: CDR1 MNHEY, CDR2 SMNVEV (reference sequence). The CDR3 spans 13 residues. Trimming removed 7 bases at V and 5 bases at J, with 14 bases between. The CDR3 loop reads CASKDRSRTEAFF. In nucleotides, the CDR3 is TGTGCCAGCAAGGACAGATCGCGAACTGAAGCTTTCTTT.

This clonotype showed up many times. The chain employs TRBV2 and TRBJ2-3; D is undetermined. Trimming cost V 7 bases and J 0 bases, with 5 bases left between them. The CDR3 runs to 12 residues. Germline-derived CDR1 and CDR2 are SNHLY and FYNNEI. Here the CDR3 reads CASKGSTDTQYF. In nucleotides, the CDR3 is TGTGCCAGCAAAGGGAGCACAGATACGCAGTATTTT.

As to this clonotype: Since a much larger clone is just one base distant, this may be a read error. The genes are TRBV3-1 and TRBJ1-1; no definite D call. This CDR3 spans 15 amino acids. CDR1 is LGHDT and CDR2 is YNNKEL in the germline V gene (reference sequence). Written as DNA, the CDR3 is TGTGCCGGCAGCATCCGGGCCCAAGTGAACACTGAAGCTTTCTTT. It codes for CAGSIRAQVNTEAFF.

The chain joins TRBV4-1 to TRBJ1-4; no clear D gene. The germline V gene has CDR1 MGHRA and CDR2 YSYEKL. With 0 bases removed from V and 5 bases from J, the gap between germline ends came to 10 bases. CDR3 length: 15 amino acids. For the CDR3, the DNA is TGCGCCAGCAGCCAAGAGCTAGCCCGCAATGAAAAACTGTTTTTT. Protein: CASSQELARNEKLFF.

The chain carries TRBV2 and TRBJ1-4; 7 bases line up with TRBD1. The CDR3 consists of 14 residues. J gave up 4 bases and V 7 bases, and 6 bases lay outside the gene matches. CDR1 and CDR2 (germline): SNHLY, FYNNEI. CDR3 in DNA: TGTGCCAGCATGAAGGGACAGCGTAATGAAAAACTGTTTTTT. Its translation: CASMKGQRNEKLFF.

This clonotype was seen ten or more times. The V call is TRBV3-1, the J call TRBJ1-2; D gene unclear. This CDR3 comprises 12 residues. Germline CDR1 is LGHDT and CDR2 is YNNKEL (reference sequence). Between the trimmed V and J ends, which lost 0 bases and 8 bases, there was a span of 7 bases. This CDR3 reads CASSQESSGYTF. The CDR3 DNA follows: TGTGCCAGCAGCCAAGAGAGTTCAGGCTACACCTTC.

This clonotype was picked up one time. This rearrangement joins TRBV5-1 to TRBJ2-5; tentatively, D is TRBD2 (5 bases). Germline CDR1 and CDR2: SGHRS and YFSETQ. Trimming cost V 4 bases and J 2 bases, with 12 bases left between them. The CDR3 consists of 14 residues. This chain's CDR3 is CASSPGRRQETQYF. In nucleotides, the CDR3 is TGCGCCAGCAGCCCCGGAAGGAGGCAAGAGACCCAGTACTTC.

The rearrangement uses TRBV7-9 and TRBJ2-5; TRBD2 matches 8 bases. The V gene end was trimmed by 1 base and the J gene end by 5 bases; junction bases not matched to a gene: 3. This CDR3 spans 14 amino acids. The germline CDR1 and CDR2 sequences are SEHNR and FQNEAQ (reference sequence). CDR3 DNA sequence: TGTGCCAGCAGCTTAGGCGGGAGGATGGAGACCCAGTACTTC. It encodes CASSLGGRMETQYF.

This clonotype was observed at least ten times. The rearrangement links TRBV7-9 to TRBJ1-2; 10 positions match TRBD1. CDR3 length: 15 residues. Germline values: CDR1 SEHNR, CDR2 FQNEAQ (reference sequence). V trimming: 4 bases; J trimming: 1 base; junction bases outside the gene matches: 3. The CDR3 spells CASSSWTGGNYGYTF. The DNA for the CDR3 is TGTGCCAGCAGCTCGTGGACAGGGGGTAACTATGGCTACACCTTC.

This clonotype was found many times. The chain employs TRBV11-2 and TRBJ1-4, with 7 bases lining up with TRBD1. The length of the CDR3 is 17 residues. Germline values: CDR1 SGHAT, CDR2 FQNNGV. V was clipped by 1 base and J by 2 bases; unmatched bases: 7. The CDR3 bases are TGTGCCAGCAGCTTAGGCGTAACGACAGGGACTAATGAAAAACTGTTTTTT. It specifies CASSLGVTTGTNEKLFF.

This clonotype was recorded a few times. A much larger clone lies a single base off, so this may be a read error. The chain recombines TRBV6-5 with TRBJ2-1, with D perhaps TRBD1 (6 bases). The better agreement between TRBJ2-7 and the DNA end casts doubt on the J call. This CDR3 contains 14 residues. CDR1 MNHEY and CDR2 SVGAGI come from the germline V gene. CDR3 in amino acids: CASGRGSSYNEQYF. The CDR3 DNA is TGTGCCAGCGGCAGGGGAAGCTCCTACAATGAGCAGTACTTC.

This clonotype was counted between two and nine times. This chain links TRBV7-9 with TRBJ1-3; D not certain. This CDR3 is 11 amino acids long. V shed 11 bases and J shed 8 bases, with 13 bases lying between them. The germline gives CDR1 SEHNR, CDR2 FQNEAQ (reference sequence). CDR3 nucleotide sequence: TGTGCCTATCAGTCGGTGGACACCATATATTTT. Amino acids: CAYQSVDTIYF.

This clonotype has at least ten counts. The chain links TRBV5-6 to TRBJ2-7, with TRBD2 identical over 14 bases. V lost 4 bases, J lost 0 bases, and 6 bases stayed unmatched. Germline V gene lookup returns CDR1 SGHDT and CDR2 YYEEEE. This CDR3 comprises 17 residues. The CDR3 region is CASSLRGLAGDSYEQYF. The DNA for the CDR3 is TGTGCCAGCAGCCTTCGGGGACTAGCGGGAGACTCCTACGAGCAGTACTTC. The full variable domain, in which reference TRBV5-6 and TRBJ2-7 provide the parts outside the CDR3, is DAGVTQSPTHLIKTRGQQVTLRCSPKSGHDTVSWYQQALGQGPQFIFQYYEEEERQRGNFPDRFSGHQFPNYSSELNVNALLLGDSALYLCASSLRGLAGDSYEQYFGPGTRLTVT.

At least ten counts were recorded for this clonotype. The rearrangement uses TRBV5-1 and TRBJ1-2, with D tentatively TRBD1 (5 bases). This CDR3 spans 13 amino acids. V was trimmed by 0 bases and J by 8 bases, leaving 11 bases between them. From germline, CDR1 is SGHRS and CDR2 YFSETQ. The CDR3 loop reads CASSLVGGEGYTF. DNA of the CDR3: TGCGCCAGCAGCTTGGTCGGAGGGGAGGGCTACACCTTC.

In this sample, this clonotype turned up many times. The gene calls are TRBV7-9 and TRBJ1-2; 10 nucleotides line up with TRBD1. This CDR3 is built from 16 residues. Trimming took 0 bases from V and 8 from J; bases not matched to a gene: 9. From germline, CDR1 is SEHNR and CDR2 FQNEAQ (reference sequence). CDR3 amino acids: CASSLAGDRGSKGYTF. The CDR3 DNA reads TGTGCCAGCAGCTTAGCCGGGGACAGGGGCTCTAAAGGCTACACCTTC. The whole variable domain, filled in from reference TRBV7-9 and TRBJ1-2, reads DTGVSQNPRHKITKRGQNVTFRCDPISEHNRLYWYRQTLGQGPEFLTYFQNEAQLEKSRLLSDRFSAERPKGSFSTLEIQRTEQGDSAMYLCASSLAGDRGSKGYTFGSGTRLTVV.

The sample holds many counts of this clonotype. This sequence joins TRBV20-1 and TRBJ2-5; 7 nucleotides line up with TRBD1. In germline, CDR1 is DFQATT, CDR2 SNEGSKA (reference sequence). The J segment lost 2 bases and the V segment lost 6 bases, leaving 6 bases of the junction unmatched. The CDR3 extends over 13 amino acids. CDR3 sequence (DNA): TGCAGTGCCATTACAGGGGTTCAAGAGACCCAGTACTTC. Encoded protein: CSAITGVQETQYF.

To note about this clonotype: A much more abundant neighbour one base away suggests this may be a read error. The V gene is TRBV18, the J gene TRBJ2-7; 7 nucleotides line up with TRBD1. This CDR3 has 14 amino acids. Per the germline V gene, CDR1 is KGHSH and CDR2 is LQKENI. V trimming: 3 bases; J trimming: 5 bases; junction bases outside the gene matches: 7. This CDR3 is CASSPLSQGNEQYF. CDR3 in DNA: TGTGCCAGCTCACCCCTCTCACAGGGGAACGAGCAGTACTTC.

This clonotype came up many times. V and J are TRBV3-1 and TRBJ1-1; 9 bases fit TRBD1. The CDR3 contains 15 residues. Germline V gene data show CDR1 as LGHDT and CDR2 as YNNKEL (reference sequence). V shed 4 bases, J shed 1 base, and the junction held 4 bases outside the gene matches. The CDR3 region has the DNA TGTGCCAGCAGCCGGCGGGACAGGGCGAACACTGAAGCTTTCTTT. Protein: CASSRRDRANTEAFF.

This clonotype occurred many times. This chain joins TRBV29-1 and TRBJ2-1; 7 bases agree with TRBD1. V lost 6 bases to trimming and J lost 10 bases; unmatched junction nucleotides: 15. The germline gives CDR1 SQVTM, CDR2 ANQGSEA. The CDR3 spans 14 residues. The CDR3 loop reads CSVRSPGQTGEQFF. The CDR3, as DNA: TGCAGCGTACGATCTCCGGGACAGACAGGAGAGCAGTTCTTC.

Comments on this clonotype: A read error is possible here, since a much larger clone lies one base away. The chain combines TRBV6-6 with TRBJ2-5; 14 bases are shared with TRBD2. V trimming: 6 bases; J trimming: 11 bases; junction bases outside the gene matches: 14. The V gene's germline CDR1 is MNHNY and CDR2 SVGAGI (reference sequence). The CDR3 is 16 residues long. CDR3 loop: CASSRRTSGRPGEQYF. CDR3 coding DNA: TGTGCCAGCAGCCGAAGGACTAGCGGGAGGCCAGGGGAGCAGTACTTC.

The CDR3 protein is CASSRQGADNEQFF. In DNA, the CDR3 is TGTGCCAGCTCGCGACAGGGGGCTGACAATGAGCAGTTCTTC. V usage is TRBV18 and J usage is TRBJ2-1, with 10 nucleotides matching TRBD1. The junction had 4 bases not matched to a gene; V was cut back by 6 bases and J by 5 bases. Looked up from germline, CDR1 is KGHSH and CDR2 is LQKENI. The CDR3 runs 14 residues.

This clonotype was counted a few times. This sequence joins TRBV20-1 and TRBJ2-3; 9 bases agree with TRBD1. The junction had 10 bases not matched to a gene; V was cut back by 5 bases and J by 1 base. CDR3 length: 16 amino acids. CDR1 is DFQATT, CDR2 SNEGSKA, per germline (reference sequence). CDR3 coding DNA: TGCAGTGCTGAGCTTCTCGGGGACAGGGGCACAGATACGCAGTATTTT. Translated, it gives CSAELLGDRGTDTQYF.

This chain connects TRBV28 to TRBJ2-1; TRBD1 matches at 12 bases. Germline V gene data show CDR1 as MDHEN and CDR2 as SYDVKM. This CDR3 has 16 amino acids. The V gene end was trimmed by 9 bases and the J gene end by 5 bases; junction bases not matched to a gene: 11. Here the CDR3 reads CASRDRGPEPNNEQFF. The CDR3 region has the DNA TGTGCCAGTCGGGACAGGGGGCCCGAGCCGAACAATGAGCAGTTCTTC.

In the case of this clonotype: A read error is possible here, since a much larger clone lies one base away. V gene TRBV27 combines with J gene TRBJ1-2; 8 bases align to TRBD1. The CDR3 runs to 13 residues. The germline V gene encodes CDR1 MNHEY and CDR2 SMNVEV (reference sequence). CDR3 DNA: TGTGCCGGCAGTTTCCGGACAGGGAAAGGCTACACCTTC. It codes for CAGSFRTGKGYTF.

The chain recombines TRBV20-1 with TRBJ1-1, with no clear D. Trimming shortened V by 6 bases and J by 5 bases, and 19 bases separated the two germline ends. Germline values: CDR1 DFQATT, CDR2 SNEGSKA (reference sequence). CDR3 size: 14 residues. DNA of the CDR3: TGCAGTGCCCAAAACGGAGCTCTGGGGACTGAAGCTTTCTTT. Protein product: CSAQNGALGTEAFF.